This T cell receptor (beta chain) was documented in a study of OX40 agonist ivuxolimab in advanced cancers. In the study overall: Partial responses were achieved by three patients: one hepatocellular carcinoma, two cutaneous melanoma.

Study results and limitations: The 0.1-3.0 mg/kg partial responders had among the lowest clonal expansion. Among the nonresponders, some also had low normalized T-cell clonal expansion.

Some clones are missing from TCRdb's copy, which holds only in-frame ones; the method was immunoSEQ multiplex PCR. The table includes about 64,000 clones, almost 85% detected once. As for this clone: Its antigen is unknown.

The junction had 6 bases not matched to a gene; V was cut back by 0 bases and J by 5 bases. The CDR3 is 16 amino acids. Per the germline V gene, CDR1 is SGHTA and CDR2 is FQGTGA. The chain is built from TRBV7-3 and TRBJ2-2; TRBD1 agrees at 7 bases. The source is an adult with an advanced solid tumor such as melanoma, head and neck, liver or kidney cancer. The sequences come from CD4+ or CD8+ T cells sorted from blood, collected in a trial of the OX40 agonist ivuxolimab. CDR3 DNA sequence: TGTGCCAGCAGCTTAACGGGAGCAGGGGGAACCGGGGAGCTGTTTTTT. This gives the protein CASSLTGAGGTGELFF.